These 17 T cell receptor beta chains came from one sample sequenced in a study of T cell changes during pregnancy in multiple sclerosis (dated by TCRdb to about 2019). Library preparation was by the immunoSEQ multiplex PCR assay. TCRdb re-hosts the immuneACCESS table, in-frame sequences only. Its copies lack some clones; in the studies checked, an unresolved V gene accounts for under half of them, and the cause for the rest is not known. The sample table lists tens of thousands of clones, roughly 88% of them with a count of one. Approximately 1.6% of the sample comes from the top ten. Sequenced here: peripheral blood, sampled in the first trimester of pregnancy. These receptors were obtained from a female donor with multiple sclerosis, enrolled in a pregnancy study.

The chain joins TRBV6-5 to TRBJ2-1; D might be TRBD2 (6 bases). V was pared by 7 bases and J by 5 bases, with 15 bases between. The CDR3 is 14 amino acids. Looked up from germline, CDR1 is MNHEY and CDR2 is SVGAGI. As DNA, the CDR3 is TGTGCCAGCAAGCGGTGGCGGGGCGACAATGAGCAGTTCTTC. The encoded protein is CASKRWRGDNEQFF.

V usage is TRBV6-6 and J usage is TRBJ2-7; 8 bases fit TRBD2. This CDR3 is 14 amino acids long. Germline V gene data show CDR1 as MNHNY and CDR2 as SVGAGI (reference sequence). Trimming at V came to 7 bases and at J to 5 bases, leaving 10 bases not matched to a gene. CDR3 region: CASTPPGRDHEQYF. CDR3 sequence (DNA): TGTGCCAGCACCCCCCCCGGGAGGGACCACGAGCAGTACTTC.

The CDR3 region is CASSIISSTHYGYTF. CDR3 bases: TGTGCCAGTAGTATAATTAGCAGTACTCACTATGGCTACACCTTC. The V and J genes are TRBV19 and TRBJ1-2; D ambiguous. Trimming shortened V by 2 bases and J by 3 bases, and 13 bases separated the two germline ends. Germline CDR1 is LNHDA and CDR2 is SQIVND (reference sequence). The CDR3 contains 15 residues.

The V call is TRBV2, the J call TRBJ1-5, with 8 bases lining up with TRBD1. The CDR3 totals 19 residues. CDR1 is SNHLY and CDR2 is FYNNEI in the germline V gene. The V segment lost 1 base and the J segment 1 base; nucleotides outside the gene matches: 12. The chain's CDR3 is CASSEVKGGRGPSNQPQHF. DNA for the CDR3: TGTGCCAGCAGTGAAGTGAAAGGGGGCAGGGGGCCAAGCAATCAGCCCCAGCATTTT.

The J gene is TRBJ1-3, the V gene TRBV6-4, with D maybe TRBD1 (6 bases). Germline CDR1 is MRHNA and CDR2 is SNTAGT. The V gene lost 6 bases and the J gene lost 0 bases, with 15 bases spanning the gap. The CDR3 has 16 amino acids. CDR3 sequence reads: CASSPTGLGSGNTIYF. CDR3 in DNA: TGTGCCAGCAGCCCTACAGGGCTCGGCTCTGGAAACACCATATATTTT.

The chain carries TRBV5-1 and TRBJ1-2; 8 bases are a match to TRBD1. The trim removed 0 bases at V and 10 bases at J, leaving 5 bases unmatched. CDR3 length: 13 residues. Germline V gene data show CDR1 as SGHRS and CDR2 as YFSETQ. CDR3 protein: CASSLGGTGSYTF. CDR3 nucleotide sequence: TGCGCCAGCAGCTTGGGGGGGACAGGCTCCTACACCTTC. Filled out from reference TRBV5-1 and TRBJ1-2, the complete variable domain reads KAGVTQTPRYLIKTRGQQVTLSCSPISGHRSVSWYQQTPGQGLQFLFEYFSETQRNKGNFPGRFSGRQFSNSRSEMNVSTLELGDSALYLCASSLGGTGSYTFGSGTRLTVV.

This chain joins TRBV6-6 and TRBJ1-1, with D possibly TRBD1 on 6 matching bases. The CDR3 is 15 residues long. CDR1 MNHNY and CDR2 SVGAGI come from the germline V gene (reference sequence). Between the trimmed V and J ends, which lost 1 base and 3 bases, there was a span of 12 bases. CDR3 nucleotide sequence: TGTGCCAGCAGTTACTTGGGGGGGCACGACACTGAAGCTTTCTTT. Amino acids: CASSYLGGHDTEAFF.

V usage is TRBV4-2 and J usage is TRBJ2-3, with 13 bases lining up with TRBD2. The V and J ends lost 4 bases and 1 base, in that order; junction bases with no gene match: 8. The CDR3 covers 18 residues. The germline V gene encodes CDR1 LGHNA and CDR2 YNFKEQ. The CDR3 sequence: CASSPRTSGRFGTDTQYF. In DNA, the CDR3 is TGTGCCAGCAGCCCTCGGACTAGCGGGAGATTTGGCACAGATACGCAGTATTTT.

The rearrangement links TRBV5-1 to TRBJ1-2, with 7 bases identical to TRBD1. The CDR3 has 16 amino acids. The germline V gene has CDR1 SGHRS and CDR2 YFSETQ. V was pared by 3 bases and J by 0 bases, with 8 bases of the junction left unmatched. In DNA, the CDR3 is TGCGCCAGCAGCTCTTCCGGGACAGATACTAACTATGGCTACACCTTC. Its translation is CASSSSGTDTNYGYTF.

The chain combines TRBV6-8 with TRBJ2-7, with D possibly matching TRBD2 (7 bases). The CDR3 is made up of 11 amino acids. Trimming took off 8 bases at V and 6 bases at J, with 11 bases between the two ends. Germline values: CDR1 MNHGY, CDR2 SAAAGT. CDR3 DNA sequence: TGTGCCAGCCTAGGGGGGGGCGAGCAGTACTTC. As protein: CASLGGGEQYF.

The chain couples TRBV28 to TRBJ1-3, with a tentative D call TRBD1 (5 bases). Germline CDR1 reads MDHEN; CDR2 reads SYDVKM. Deletions cut 5 bases from V and 0 bases from J, with 14 bases between. CDR3 length: 16 residues. The CDR3 DNA follows: TGTGCCAGCAGTCTTCCCAGGGCTACCTCTGGAAACACCATATATTTT. Translation: CASSLPRATSGNTIYF.

The chain links TRBV6-1 to TRBJ2-3; 13 bases agree with TRBD2. With 7 bases clipped from V and 4 bases from J, the junction kept 5 bases outside the gene matches. CDR1 and CDR2 (germline): MNHNS, SASEGT. The CDR3 extends over 15 amino acids. CDR3 sequence: CASMPLAGGPDTQYF. The CDR3 region has the DNA TGTGCCAGCATGCCACTAGCGGGAGGGCCAGATACGCAGTATTTT.

The chain has TRBV4-1 and TRBJ2-3; 11 bases are a match to TRBD2. The J segment lost 6 bases and the V segment lost 1 base, leaving 9 bases of the junction unmatched. Looked up from germline, CDR1 is MGHRA and CDR2 is YSYEKL. The CDR3 has 17 amino acids. CDR3 nucleotides: TGCGCCAGCAGCCAAGGGGTACTAGCGGGAGTATTGGATACGCAGTATTTT. Residues: CASSQGVLAGVLDTQYF.

The V gene is TRBV27, the J gene TRBJ1-5; 9 bases match TRBD1. Germline values: CDR1 MNHEY, CDR2 SMNVEV (reference sequence). Trimming removed 0 bases from V and 4 bases from J; junction bases left unmatched: 1. The CDR3 sequence is 15 residues long. This chain's CDR3 is CASSLSGTGNQPQHF. The CDR3 DNA sequence: TGTGCCAGCAGTTTATCGGGGACAGGGAATCAGCCCCAGCATTTT.

V and J are TRBV28 and TRBJ2-7; tentative D call: TRBD1 (6 bases). Germline-derived CDR1 and CDR2 are MDHEN and SYDVKM. The CDR3 is 12 residues long. V lost 5 bases and J lost 6, with 11 bases in between. CDR3 residues: CASSDRRSEQYF. For the CDR3, the DNA is TGTGCCAGCAGTGACAGGAGGAGCGAGCAGTACTTC.

V gene TRBV6-1 combines with J gene TRBJ1-5; D not certain. Germline-derived CDR1 and CDR2 are MNHNS and SASEGT. V dropped 4 bases and J dropped 4 bases, with 11 bases sitting between them. This CDR3 contains 14 residues. CDR3 sequence reads: CASSVRDSNQPQHF. DNA of the CDR3: TGTGCCAGCAGTGTCCGGGATTCTAATCAGCCCCAGCATTTT.

V and J are TRBV7-9 and TRBJ2-1; D may be TRBD2 (6 bases). V was pared by 4 bases and J by 3 bases, with 19 bases between. The CDR3 runs 17 residues. Germline V gene data show CDR1 as SEHNR and CDR2 as FQNEAQ (reference sequence). CDR3 nucleotide sequence: TGTGCCAGCAGCTCTGTGCCCTCGTTAGCGGACTACAATGAGCAGTTCTTC. It yields the protein CASSSVPSLADYNEQFF. The full variable domain, its missing parts supplied by reference TRBV7-9 and TRBJ2-1, is DTGVSQNPRHKITKRGQNVTFRCDPISEHNRLYWYRQTLGQGPEFLTYFQNEAQLEKSRLLSDRFSAERPKGSFSTLEIQRTEQGDSAMYLCASSSVPSLADYNEQFFGPGTRLTVL.